The 6 T cell receptor beta chains given below trace back to one sample, sequenced in a study of T cells in pancreatic ductal adenocarcinoma. No neoadjuvant therapy was given to the selected pancreatic ductal adenocarcinoma patients before their surgery. Assay: immunoSEQ multiplex PCR; the TCRdb copy retains only in-frame clones and omits some. The sample shows 100,000 or so clones, nearly 95% of them seen only once. Sample: PBMCs. The receptors come from a human donor with pancreatic ductal adenocarcinoma.

The chain combines TRBV4-1 with TRBJ2-1, with D possibly being TRBD1 (5 bases). The CDR3 is 15 amino acids. The germline V gene has CDR1 MGHRA and CDR2 YSYEKL. V shed 4 bases and J shed 0 bases, with 10 bases lying between them. CDR3 loop: CASSPLTVSYNEQFF. The CDR3 nucleotides are TGCGCCAGCAGCCCCCTGACAGTCTCCTACAATGAGCAGTTCTTC.

The chain is built from TRBV6-5 and TRBJ2-1; 12 nucleotides agree with TRBD2. The germline gives CDR1 MNHEY, CDR2 SVGAGI. The CDR3 is made up of 15 amino acids. With 2 bases clipped from V and 9 bases from J, the junction kept 5 bases outside the gene matches. CDR3 DNA: TGTGCCAGCAGTTACCCTAGCGGGAGGGGAGTTGAGCAGTTCTTC. Translation gives CASSYPSGRGVEQFF.

The chain uses TRBV9 and TRBJ2-3; 12 bases agree with TRBD2. J was trimmed by 6 bases and V by 6 bases; bases with no gene match: 5. The CDR3 is 14 amino acids. Germline values: CDR1 SGDLS, CDR2 YYNGEE. The CDR3 spells CASTLAGGTDTQYF. The CDR3 DNA reads as TGTGCCAGCACTCTAGCGGGAGGGACGGATACGCAGTATTTT. Looking up the rest from reference TRBV9 and TRBJ2-3 gives the full variable domain: DSGVTQTPKHLITATGQRVTLRCSPRSGDLSVYWYQQSLDQGLQFLIQYYNGEERAKGNILERFSAQQFPDLHSELNLSSLELGDSALYFCASTLAGGTDTQYFGPGTRLTVL.

V usage is TRBV28 and J usage is TRBJ2-7; 10 nucleotides align to TRBD2. The junction had 2 bases not matched to a gene; V was cut back by 6 bases and J by 0 bases. Germline CDR1 is MDHEN and CDR2 is SYDVKM. The CDR3 sequence is 14 residues long. CDR3 sequence reads: CASRGTSASYEQYF. The DNA of the CDR3 is TGTGCCAGCAGGGGGACTAGCGCCTCCTACGAGCAGTACTTC.

This chain uses TRBV27 with TRBJ2-1; a weak D match, TRBD2 (5 bases). V was cut by 2 bases and J by 5 bases, with 10 bases left in between. This CDR3 has 14 amino acids. Germline V gene data show CDR1 as MNHEY and CDR2 as SMNVEV (reference sequence). CDR3: CASSLPSPNNEQFF. CDR3 in DNA: TGTGCCAGCAGTTTACCTAGCCCAAACAATGAGCAGTTCTTC.

This chain links TRBV7-2 with TRBJ2-1; D uncertain. CDR3 length: 12 amino acids. The germline V gene encodes CDR1 SGHTA and CDR2 FQGNSA. The V and J ends lost 2 bases and 8 bases respectively, with 7 bases between them. CDR3 DNA sequence: TGTGCCAGCAGCTTACGAGTGGATGAGCAGTTCTTC. It translates to CASSLRVDEQFF. The full variable domain, in which reference TRBV7-2 and TRBJ2-1 provide the parts outside the CDR3, is GAGVSQSPSNKVTEKGKDVELRCDPISGHTALYWYRQSLGQGLEFLIYFQGNSAPDKSGLPSDRFSAERTGGSVSTLTIQRTQQEDSAVYLCASSLRVDEQFFGPGTRLTVL.